This paragraph reports one T cell receptor (beta chain). The antigen is not known. Sequencing ends 3 residues short of the CDR3 end; the germline J gene provides the rest. The same CDR3 arises from other DNA sequences in this sample as well. Mixed chimerism was transient after nonmyeloablative marrow transplants from related graft donors. Unstimulated Tregs (CD4+CD25+CD127-) and CD4+CD25- non-Tregs were sorted from PBMCs. Sequencing was performed with immunoSEQ multiplex PCR; in TCRdb, only in-frame clones are kept and a portion is missing. This sample carries tens of thousands of clones, with about 1.9% going to the ten biggest clones. This record comes from a study of Tregs in tolerant kidney transplant recipients. The CDR3 runs 14 residues. The germline gives CDR1 KGHSH, CDR2 LQKENI. Trimming at V came to 2 bases and at J to 5 bases, leaving 0 bases not matched to a gene. General observations from the study: Findings come from small patient numbers and require larger validation. No direct test of biological reproducibility was done here. For some patients, primers changed over time, blocking nucleotide-level comparison.

This chain uses TRBV18 with TRBJ2-7; TRBD2 matches at 13 bases. This clonotype originated in a human patient who received a combined kidney and bone marrow transplant. Some T cells may be graft donor cells. The sample was CD4+ T cells from blood (PBMCs), taken 24 months after the transplant. The covered CDR3 bases are TGTGCCAGCTCACCAGGACTAGCGGGAGACGAG. Protein product: CASSPGLAGDE. From start to end, the CDR3 is CASSPGLAGDEQYF.